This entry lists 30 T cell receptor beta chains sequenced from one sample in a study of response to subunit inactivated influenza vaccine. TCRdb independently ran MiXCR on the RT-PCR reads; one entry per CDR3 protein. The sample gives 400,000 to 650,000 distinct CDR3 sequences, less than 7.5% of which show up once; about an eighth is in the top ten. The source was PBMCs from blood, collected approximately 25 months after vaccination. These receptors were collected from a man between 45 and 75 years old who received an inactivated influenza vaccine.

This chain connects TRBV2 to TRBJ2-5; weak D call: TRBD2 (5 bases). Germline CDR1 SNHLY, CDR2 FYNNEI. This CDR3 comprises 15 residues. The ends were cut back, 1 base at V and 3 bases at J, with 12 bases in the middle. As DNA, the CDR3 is TGTGCCAGCAGTGAAGTACCGGGAATGAAAGAGACCCAGTACTTC. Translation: CASSEVPGMKETQYF.

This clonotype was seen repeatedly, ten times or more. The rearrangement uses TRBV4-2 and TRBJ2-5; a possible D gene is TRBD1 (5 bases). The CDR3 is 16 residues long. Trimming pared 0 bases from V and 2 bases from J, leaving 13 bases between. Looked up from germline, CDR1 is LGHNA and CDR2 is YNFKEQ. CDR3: CASSQDRAGSQETQYF. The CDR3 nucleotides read TGTGCCAGCAGCCAAGATAGGGCAGGGTCGCAAGAGACCCAGTACTTC.

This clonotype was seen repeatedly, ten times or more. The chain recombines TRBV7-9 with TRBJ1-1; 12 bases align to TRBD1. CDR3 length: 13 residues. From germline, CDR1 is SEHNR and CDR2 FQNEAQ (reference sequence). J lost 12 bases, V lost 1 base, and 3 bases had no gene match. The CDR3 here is CASSLGGTGGTFF. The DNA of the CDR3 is TGTGCCAGCAGCTTAGGCGGGACAGGGGGCACTTTCTTT.

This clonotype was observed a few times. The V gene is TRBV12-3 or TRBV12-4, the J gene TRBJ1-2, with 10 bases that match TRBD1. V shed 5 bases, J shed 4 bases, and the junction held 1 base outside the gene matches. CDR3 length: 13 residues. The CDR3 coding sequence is TGTGCCAGCAGTGGGGACAGGGGCTATGGCTACACCTTC. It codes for CASSGDRGYGYTF.

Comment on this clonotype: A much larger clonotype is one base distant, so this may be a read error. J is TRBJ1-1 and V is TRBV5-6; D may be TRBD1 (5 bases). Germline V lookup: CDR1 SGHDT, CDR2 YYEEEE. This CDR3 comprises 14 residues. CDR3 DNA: TGTGCCAGCGGCTTGGGACGGACGAACACTGAAGCTTTCTTT. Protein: CASGLGRTNTEAFF.

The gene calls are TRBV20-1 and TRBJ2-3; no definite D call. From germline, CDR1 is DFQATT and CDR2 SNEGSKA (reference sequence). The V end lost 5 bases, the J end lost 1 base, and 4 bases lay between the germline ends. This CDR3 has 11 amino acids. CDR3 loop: CSAARTDTQYF. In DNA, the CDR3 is TGCAGTGCTGCCCGCACAGATACGCAGTATTTT.

The CDR3 sequence is CASSPGTSGPTDTQYF. CDR3 nucleotide sequence: TGCGCCAGCAGCCCTGGCACTAGCGGACCCACAGATACGCAGTATTTT. This sequence joins TRBV5-1 and TRBJ2-3; 8 nucleotides line up with TRBD2. Trimming removed 4 bases from V and 2 bases from J; junction bases left unmatched: 9. This CDR3 is 16 amino acids long. CDR1 is SGHRS, CDR2 YFSETQ, per germline.

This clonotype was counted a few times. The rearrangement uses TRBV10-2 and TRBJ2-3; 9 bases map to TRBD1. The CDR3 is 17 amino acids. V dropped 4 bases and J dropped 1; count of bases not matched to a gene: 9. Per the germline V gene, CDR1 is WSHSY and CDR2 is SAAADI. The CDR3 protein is CASSGPMTGGRTDTQYF. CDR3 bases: TGCGCCAGCAGTGGCCCCATGACAGGGGGACGCACAGATACGCAGTATTTT.

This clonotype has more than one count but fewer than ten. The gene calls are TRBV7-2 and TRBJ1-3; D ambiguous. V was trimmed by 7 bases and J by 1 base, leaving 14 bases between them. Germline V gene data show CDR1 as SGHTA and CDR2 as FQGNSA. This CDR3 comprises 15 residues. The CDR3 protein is CASTLSKGSGNTIYF. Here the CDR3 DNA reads TGTGCCAGCACACTGTCGAAGGGTTCTGGAAACACCATATATTTT.

DNA of the CDR3: TGCAGCGTTGCCTTCCAGACAGGGATCGAGACCCAGTACTTC. Encoded protein: CSVAFQTGIETQYF. The chain joins TRBV29-1 to TRBJ2-5; 7 nucleotides match TRBD1. The trim removed 4 bases at V and 5 bases at J, leaving 10 bases unmatched. The germline V gene has CDR1 SQVTM and CDR2 ANQGSEA. The CDR3 sequence is 14 residues long.

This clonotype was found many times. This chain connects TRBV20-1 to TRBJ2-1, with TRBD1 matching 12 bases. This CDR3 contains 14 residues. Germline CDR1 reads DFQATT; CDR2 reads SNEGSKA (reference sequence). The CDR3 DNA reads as TGCACCGTTCGGGACAGGGGGCCGTACAATGAGCAGTTCTTC. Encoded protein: CTVRDRGPYNEQFF.

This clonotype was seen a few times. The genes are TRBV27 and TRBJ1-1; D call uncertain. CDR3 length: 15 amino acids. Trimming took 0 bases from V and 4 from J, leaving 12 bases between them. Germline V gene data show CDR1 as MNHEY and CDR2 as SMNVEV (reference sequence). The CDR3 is CASSLSPGSSTEAFF. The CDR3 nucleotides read TGTGCCAGCAGTTTATCGCCGGGGTCTAGCACTGAAGCTTTCTTT.

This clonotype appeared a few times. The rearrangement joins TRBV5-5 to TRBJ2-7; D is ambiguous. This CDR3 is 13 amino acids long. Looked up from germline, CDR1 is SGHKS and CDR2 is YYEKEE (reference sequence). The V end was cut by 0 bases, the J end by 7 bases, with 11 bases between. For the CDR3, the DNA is TGTGCCAGCAGCTTGGACTGGATTCGGGAGCAGTACTTC. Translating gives CASSLDWIREQYF.

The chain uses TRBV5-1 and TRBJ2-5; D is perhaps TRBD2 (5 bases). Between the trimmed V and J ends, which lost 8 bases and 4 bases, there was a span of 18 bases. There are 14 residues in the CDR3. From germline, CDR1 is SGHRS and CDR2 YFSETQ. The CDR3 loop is CASTGASGSETQYF. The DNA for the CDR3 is TGCGCCAGTACCGGCGCGAGCGGATCAGAGACCCAGTACTTC.

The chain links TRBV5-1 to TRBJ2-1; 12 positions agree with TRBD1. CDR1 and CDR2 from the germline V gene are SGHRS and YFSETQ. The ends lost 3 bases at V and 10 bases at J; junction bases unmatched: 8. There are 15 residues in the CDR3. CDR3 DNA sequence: TGCGCCAGCAGCTCGACGGGACAGGGGGCGGAGGAGCAGTTCTTC. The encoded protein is CASSSTGQGAEEQFF.

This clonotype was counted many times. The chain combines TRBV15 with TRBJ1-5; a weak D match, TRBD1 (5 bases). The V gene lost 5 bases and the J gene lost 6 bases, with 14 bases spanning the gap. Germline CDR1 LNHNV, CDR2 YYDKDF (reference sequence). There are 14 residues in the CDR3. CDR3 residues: CATSVVRGGQPQHF. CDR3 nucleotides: TGTGCCACCAGCGTTGTCCGGGGCGGTCAGCCCCAGCATTTT.

In DNA form, the CDR3 reads TGTGCCAGCAGGGGTCATAGTTCTAGCGGGCCATACGAGCAGTACTTC. It is translated as CASRGHSSSGPYEQYF. The chain joins TRBV6-1 to TRBJ2-7; 8 positions match TRBD2. Germline CDR1 is MNHNS and CDR2 is SASEGT. V shed 6 bases, J shed 4 bases, and the junction held 14 bases outside the gene matches. The CDR3 spans 16 residues.

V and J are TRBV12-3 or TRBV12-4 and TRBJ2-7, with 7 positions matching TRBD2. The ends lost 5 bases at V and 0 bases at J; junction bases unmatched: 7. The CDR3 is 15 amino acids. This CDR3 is CASSRLAASSYEQYF. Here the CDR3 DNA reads TGTGCCAGCAGTAGACTAGCCGCCAGCTCCTACGAGCAGTACTTC.

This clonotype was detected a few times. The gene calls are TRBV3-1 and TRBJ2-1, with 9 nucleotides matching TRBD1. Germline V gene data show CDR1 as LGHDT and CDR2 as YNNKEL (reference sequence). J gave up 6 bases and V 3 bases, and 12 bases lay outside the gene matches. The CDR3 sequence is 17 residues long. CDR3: CASSHETWTGQGNEQFF. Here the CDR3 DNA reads TGTGCCAGCAGCCACGAAACTTGGACGGGACAGGGCAATGAGCAGTTCTTC.

CDR3 DNA: TGTGCCATCTGTTTCCGCGGTAGGACAGTAACAACTAATGAAAAACTGTTTTTT. The encoded protein is CAICFRGRTVTTNEKLFF. This chain links TRBV12-3 or TRBV12-4 with TRBJ1-4; TRBD1 is a possible D gene (6 bases). CDR3 length: 18 amino acids. V was cut by 10 bases and J by 0 bases, with 24 bases left in between.

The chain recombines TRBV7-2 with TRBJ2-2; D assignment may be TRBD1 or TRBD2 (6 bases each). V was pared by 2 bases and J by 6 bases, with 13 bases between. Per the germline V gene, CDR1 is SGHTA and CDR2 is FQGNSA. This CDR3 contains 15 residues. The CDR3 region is CASSLSSGGAGELFF. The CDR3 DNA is TGTGCCAGCAGCTTATCCTCCGGGGGCGCCGGGGAGCTGTTTTTT.

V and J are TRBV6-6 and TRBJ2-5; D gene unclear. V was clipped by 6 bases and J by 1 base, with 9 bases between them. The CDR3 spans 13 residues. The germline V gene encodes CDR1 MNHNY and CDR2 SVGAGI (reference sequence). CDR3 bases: TGTGCCAGCAGGCGTCGAGGCCAAGAGACCCAGTACTTC. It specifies CASRRRGQETQYF.

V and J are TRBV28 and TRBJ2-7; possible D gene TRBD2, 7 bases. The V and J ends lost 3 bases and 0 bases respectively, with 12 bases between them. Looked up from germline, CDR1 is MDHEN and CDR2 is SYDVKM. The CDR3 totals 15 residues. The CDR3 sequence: CASSFVGGVSYEQYF. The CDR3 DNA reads TGTGCCAGCAGTTTCGTAGGGGGGGTCTCCTACGAGCAGTACTTC.

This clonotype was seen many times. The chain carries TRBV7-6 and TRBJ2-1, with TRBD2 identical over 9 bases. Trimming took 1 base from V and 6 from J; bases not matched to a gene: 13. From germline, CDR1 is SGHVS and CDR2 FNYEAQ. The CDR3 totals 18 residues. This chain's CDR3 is CASSLVSGRSGRRNEQFF. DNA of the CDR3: TGTGCCAGCAGCTTAGTCTCTGGCCGCAGCGGGAGGCGCAATGAGCAGTTCTTC.

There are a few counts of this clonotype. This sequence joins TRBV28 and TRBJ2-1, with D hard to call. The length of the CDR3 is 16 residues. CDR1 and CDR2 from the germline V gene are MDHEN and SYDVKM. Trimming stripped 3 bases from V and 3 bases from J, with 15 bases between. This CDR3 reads CASSFGLAEFYNEQFF. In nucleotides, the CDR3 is TGTGCCAGCAGTTTTGGGTTGGCGGAATTCTACAATGAGCAGTTCTTC.

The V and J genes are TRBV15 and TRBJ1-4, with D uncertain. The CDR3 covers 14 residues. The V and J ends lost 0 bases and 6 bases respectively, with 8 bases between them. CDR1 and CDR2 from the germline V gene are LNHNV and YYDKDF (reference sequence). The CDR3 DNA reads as TGTGCCACCAGCAGAGATCGGTGGGATGAAAAACTGTTTTTT. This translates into CATSRDRWDEKLFF.

CDR3 in amino acids: CSVVGVGQFF. CDR3 in DNA: TGCAGCGTTGTGGGGGTGGGACAGTTCTTC. J is TRBJ2-1 and V is TRBV29-1; D may be TRBD1 or TRBD2 (5 bases each). Germline loops: CDR1 SQVTM, CDR2 ANQGSEA. V was cut by 4 bases and J by 13 bases, with 11 bases left in between. The CDR3 length is 10 residues.

CDR3 amino acids: CASSSGVGELFF. The CDR3 DNA follows: TGTGCCAGCAGCTCGGGGGTCGGGGAGCTGTTTTTT. The chain combines TRBV5-6 with TRBJ2-2; D is perhaps TRBD2 (6 bases). CDR3 length equals 12 residues. CDR1 is SGHDT, CDR2 YYEEEE, per germline. V gave up 3 bases and J gave up 7 bases, with 7 bases separating them.

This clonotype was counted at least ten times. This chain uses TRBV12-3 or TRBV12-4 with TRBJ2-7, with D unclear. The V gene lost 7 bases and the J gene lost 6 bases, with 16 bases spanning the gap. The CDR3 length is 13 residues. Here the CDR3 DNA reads TGTGCCAGCACCCAACGGACCTTGGGCGAGCAGTACTTC. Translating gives CASTQRTLGEQYF.

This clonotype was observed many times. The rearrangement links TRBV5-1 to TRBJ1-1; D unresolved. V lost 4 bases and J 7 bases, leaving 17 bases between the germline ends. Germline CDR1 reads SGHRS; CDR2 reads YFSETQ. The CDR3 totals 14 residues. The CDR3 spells CASSPMKATHEAFF. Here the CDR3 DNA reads TGCGCCAGCAGCCCTATGAAGGCCACGCATGAAGCTTTCTTT.